The 21 T cell receptor beta chains below were found in one sample sequenced in a study of shared clonotypes between healthy human individuals. Data came from immunoSEQ multiplex PCR; TCRdb stores just in-frame clones and leaves some out. The table records roughly 2.5 million clones, 85% to 95% of them present only once. Sequenced sample: naive CD4+ T cells sorted from blood. The subset is: CD45RA+ positively selected. The source of these receptors is a young man in good health.

This rearrangement joins TRBV25-1 to TRBJ2-3, with 7 bases fitting TRBD2. The CDR3 runs 17 residues. The V gene end was trimmed by 1 base and the J gene end by 0 bases; junction bases not matched to a gene: 7. CDR1 is MGHDK, CDR2 SYGVNS, per germline. CDR3 DNA: TGTGCCAGCAGTGAATTCATGGGCGGGAGAAGCACAGATACGCAGTATTTT. As protein: CASSEFMGGRSTDTQYF.

The V and J genes are TRBV6-5 and TRBJ1-2, with D tentatively TRBD1 (5 bases). Germline V gene sequence: CDR1 MNHEY, CDR2 SVGAGI. The CDR3 contains 15 residues. Trimming pared 2 bases from V and 1 base from J, leaving 11 bases between. In DNA form, the CDR3 reads TGTGCCAGCAGTTACGGAGGGGCCTATAACTATGGCTACACCTTC. It encodes CASSYGGAYNYGYTF.

V is TRBV6-5 and J is TRBJ2-6; unclear D gene. This CDR3 contains 14 residues. Trimming left V 11 bases short and J 4 bases short, with 15 bases between. CDR1 is MNHEY, CDR2 SVGAGI, per germline. CDR3 loop: CASYPVGGANVLTF. Here the CDR3 DNA reads TGTGCCTCCTACCCCGTAGGCGGGGCCAACGTCCTGACTTTC.

V and J are TRBV7-9 and TRBJ1-2; D remains unclear. V was trimmed by 3 bases and J by 4 bases, leaving 12 bases between them. The germline V gene encodes CDR1 SEHNR and CDR2 FQNEAQ (reference sequence). The CDR3 runs to 14 residues. The CDR3 spells CASSFPLLGYGYTF. CDR3 bases: TGTGCCAGCAGCTTCCCCCTCCTAGGCTATGGCTACACCTTC.

V is TRBV27 and J is TRBJ2-3, with unresolved D. The CDR3 contains 16 residues. The V end was cut by 0 bases, the J end by 0 bases, with 10 bases between. Germline CDR1 and CDR2: MNHEY and SMNVEV (reference sequence). CDR3 loop: CASSLSKGLSTDTQYF. In nucleotides, the CDR3 is TGTGCCAGCAGTTTATCAAAGGGTCTGAGCACAGATACGCAGTATTTT.

This rearrangement joins TRBV7-6 to TRBJ2-1, with 10 nucleotides matching TRBD1. The germline gives CDR1 SGHVS, CDR2 FNYEAQ. The CDR3 sequence is 14 residues long. V was clipped by 6 bases and J by 6 bases; unmatched bases: 5. Written as DNA, the CDR3 is TGTGCCAGCAGTCGACAGGGGGCGGCCAATGAGCAGTTCTTC. Protein sequence: CASSRQGAANEQFF.

This chain uses TRBV30 with TRBJ2-2; tentatively, D is TRBD1 (5 bases). Per the germline V gene, CDR1 is GTSNPN and CDR2 is SVGIG (reference sequence). CDR3 length: 16 residues. Deletions cut 5 bases from V and 0 bases from J, with 16 bases between. In nucleotides, the CDR3 is TGTGCCTGGTCCCGCTTAGACAGCGCGAACACCGGGGAGCTGTTTTTT. Translating gives CAWSRLDSANTGELFF.

This clone has only one observation. V and J are TRBV6-1 and TRBJ2-5; tentatively, D is TRBD2 (6 bases). CDR3 length: 14 amino acids. CDR1 MNHNS and CDR2 SASEGT come from the germline V gene. The V end lost 2 bases, the J end lost 5 bases, and 12 bases lay between the germline ends. The CDR3 bases are TGTGCCAGCAGTGAAATGGGACTCGCCGAGACCCAGTACTTC. Protein sequence: CASSEMGLAETQYF.

The rearrangement uses TRBV29-1 and TRBJ2-7; 8 bases match TRBD1. CDR1 and CDR2 (germline): SQVTM, ANQGSEA. The CDR3 runs to 14 residues. V gave up 4 bases and J gave up 2 bases; unmatched junction bases: 7. The CDR3 DNA reads TGCAGCGTTGTTTTGGACAGGGTAACCTACGAGCAGTACTTC. Translating it yields CSVVLDRVTYEQYF.

This clone has only a few counts. This sequence joins TRBV2 and TRBJ1-1; 9 nucleotides agree with TRBD1. Germline lookup yields CDR1 SNHLY and CDR2 FYNNEI. This CDR3 is built from 12 residues. The V gene end was trimmed by 6 bases and the J gene end by 11 bases; junction bases not matched to a gene: 7. Here the CDR3 reads CASSSGQGIAFF. CDR3 nucleotides: TGTGCCAGCAGCAGTGGACAGGGGATCGCTTTCTTT.

The chain links TRBV9 to TRBJ1-2; D unclear. V was clipped by 1 base and J by 0 bases, with 10 bases between them. CDR1 and CDR2 (germline): SGDLS, YYNGEE. The CDR3 has 15 residues. Written as DNA, the CDR3 is TGTGCCAGCAGCGTATTTTCAGCTGCTAACTATGGCTACACCTTC. Amino acid sequence: CASSVFSAANYGYTF.

The chain has TRBV5-6 and TRBJ2-5, with 8 nucleotides matching TRBD1. The CDR3 covers 13 residues. J was trimmed by 5 bases and V by 3 bases; bases with no gene match: 3. CDR1 is SGHDT, CDR2 YYEEEE, per germline. The CDR3 loop is CASSSTGDETQYF. CDR3 bases: TGTGCCAGCAGCTCGACAGGGGATGAGACCCAGTACTTC.

This chain connects TRBV10-3 to TRBJ1-4, with D unclear. This CDR3 is 15 amino acids long. Germline V gene lookup returns CDR1 ENHRY and CDR2 SYGVKD. The ends were cut back, 0 bases at V and 10 bases at J, with 15 bases in the middle. The CDR3 here is CAISESPGEQGKLFF. The CDR3 nucleotides are TGTGCCATCAGTGAGTCCCCCGGGGAACAAGGAAAACTGTTTTTT.

The J gene is TRBJ2-7, the V gene TRBV6-6; no firm D call. The last part of the DNA fits TRBJ2-5 better; the J call may be wrong. This CDR3 spans 11 amino acids. The germline V gene encodes CDR1 MNHNY and CDR2 SVGAGI (reference sequence). As DNA, the CDR3 is TGTGCCAGCAGTTACTCGGAGACCCAGTACTTC. Amino acids: CASSYSETQYF.

A single count supports this clone. The chain combines TRBV6-6 with TRBJ1-1; D gene uncertain. Trimming shortened V by 2 bases and J by 0 bases, and 4 bases separated the two germline ends. Per germline, CDR1 MNHNY and CDR2 SVGAGI (reference sequence). This CDR3 contains 13 residues. Written as DNA, the CDR3 is TGTGCCAGCAGTTACGCGGTGAACACTGAAGCTTTCTTT. This translates into CASSYAVNTEAFF.

This clone was picked up a small number of times. This chain uses TRBV9 with TRBJ1-1, with TRBD1 matching over 9 bases. The CDR3 totals 15 residues. Germline trimming cut 3 bases from V and 4 bases from J; bases unmatched to any gene: 7. The germline V gene encodes CDR1 SGDLS and CDR2 YYNGEE. The CDR3 is CASSAQGAGVTEAFF. Here the CDR3 DNA reads TGTGCCAGCAGCGCACAGGGGGCTGGCGTCACTGAAGCTTTCTTT.

This chain connects TRBV7-2 to TRBJ2-3; TRBD1 or TRBD2 may be the D gene (5 bases each). The germline V gene has CDR1 SGHTA and CDR2 FQGNSA. The CDR3 is 15 residues long. The V and J ends lost 0 bases and 2 bases respectively, with 9 bases between them. CDR3 region: CASSLAGTVTDTQYF. CDR3 DNA sequence: TGTGCCAGCAGCTTAGCCGGGACGGTCACAGATACGCAGTATTTT.

Comment on this clone: The same CDR3 is also encoded by other DNA sequences in this sample. The chain joins TRBV7-3 to TRBJ2-1; TRBD1 might be the D (5 bases). Deletions cut 2 bases from V and 4 bases from J, with 6 bases between. Germline loops: CDR1 SGHTA, CDR2 FQGTGA. The CDR3 contains 13 residues. CDR3 DNA sequence: TGTGCCAGCAGCTTAGACAGATACAATGAGCAGTTCTTC. Protein: CASSLDRYNEQFF.

The genes are TRBV5-1 and TRBJ1-1; D is ambiguous. The CDR3 spans 13 residues. V was trimmed by 4 bases and J by 5 bases, leaving 12 bases between them. Germline V lookup: CDR1 SGHRS, CDR2 YFSETQ. CDR3 coding DNA: TGCGCCAGCAGCCGCGCCCTGGGAACTGAAGCTTTCTTT. Translated: CASSRALGTEAFF.

The CDR3 loop is CASSPPTGSKGETQYF. Here the CDR3 DNA reads TGTGCCAGCTCACCACCCACAGGCTCCAAGGGGGAGACCCAGTACTTC. V is TRBV18 and J is TRBJ2-5; D may be TRBD1 (5 bases). Germline assignment: CDR1 KGHSH and CDR2 LQKENI. The ends were cut back, 0 bases at V and 5 bases at J, with 16 bases in the middle. The CDR3 contains 16 residues.

The V call is TRBV18, the J call TRBJ2-1; D uncertain. CDR1 is KGHSH, CDR2 LQKENI, per germline. This CDR3 has 13 residues. V lost 3 bases and J 9 bases, leaving 12 bases between the germline ends. Here the CDR3 DNA reads TGTGCCAGCTCACCGGAATATGGCACTGAGCAGTTCTTC. Amino acid sequence: CASSPEYGTEQFF.